This is a list of T cell receptor beta chains from one sample in a study of shared clonotypes between healthy human individuals. Generated by immunoSEQ multiplex PCR, the TCRdb table keeps only in-frame clones and is missing some. The table shows 650,000 to 800,000 clones, with around 70% occurring only once. Sequenced material: memory CD4+ T cells sorted from blood. These receptors originate from a woman in her twenties or thirties in good health. CDR3s include the opening cysteine and the closing phenylalanine or tryptophan. A D gene is named only where the DNA matches it firmly. Expanded clones get a size class; other rows say once, few or many, or leave the size out.

d_call	v_call	j_call	clone_size	cdr3_nt	cdr3_aa
TRBD1	TRBV29-1	TRBJ2-7	once	TGCAGCGCTAAGGACAGGGTCTCCTACGAGCAGTACTTC	CSAKDRVSYEQYF
NA	TRBV5-1	TRBJ2-1	NA	TGCGCCAGCTCCCTCTCCTCCGGACTGTACAATGAGCAGTTCTTC	CASSLSSGLYNEQFF
TRBD2	TRBV7-9	TRBJ2-7	NA	TGTGCCAGGCCCGAGACGGGTCTAGCGGGAGGGCCGACTTTAAGCAAGCAGTACTTC	CARPETGLAGGPTLSKQYF
TRBD2	TRBV5-1	TRBJ2-1	NA	TGCGCCAGCAGCTTGAGTAGTCTAGCGGGAGACTACAATGAGCAGTTCTTC	CASSLSSLAGDYNEQFF
TRBD2	TRBV27	TRBJ2-5	NA	TGTGCCAGCAGTTTATTCGGGGGGGGAATAGAAGAGACCCAGTACTTC	CASSLFGGGIEETQYF
NA	TRBV29-1	TRBJ1-1	NA	TGCAGCGTTGAACAGGGTCAGAACACTGAAGCTTTCTTT	CSVEQGQNTEAFF
NA	TRBV5-5	TRBJ1-2	NA	TGTGCCAGCAACAAACAGGGTACTCTCGCCTATGGCTACACCTTC	CASNKQGTLAYGYTF
NA	TRBV11-2	TRBJ1-3	NA	TGTGCCAGCAGCCCTCATGGTACCCTCTCTGGAAACACCATATATTTT	CASSPHGTLSGNTIYF
TRBD2	TRBV28	TRBJ2-5	NA	TGTGCCAGCAGTTTATTGTTCGCTGATAGCGGGCAAGAGACCCAGTACTTC	CASSLLFADSGQETQYF
NA	TRBV13	TRBJ1-3	NA	TGTGCCAGCAGCTTAGAGGGGGTCTCTGGAAACACCATATATTTT	CASSLEGVSGNTIYF
NA	TRBV5-1	TRBJ1-3	NA	TGCGCCAGCAGCCCAAGACAGGACAATTCTGGAAACACCATATATTTT	CASSPRQDNSGNTIYF
NA	TRBV5-4	TRBJ2-2	many	TGTGCCAGCAGCTCCGCCGGGAGACCCACCGGGGAGCTGTTTTTT	CASSSAGRPTGELFF
NA	TRBV28	TRBJ1-5	NA	TGTGCCAGCGGGCCCAGAAGCGTTCAGCCCCAGCATTTT	CASGPRSVQPQHF
NA	TRBV28	TRBJ1-5	NA	TGTGCCAGCAGTCCGCCGACTGGGTCCAATCAGCCCCAGCATTTT	CASSPPTGSNQPQHF
NA	TRBV7-6	TRBJ2-1	NA	TGTGCCAGCAGCCCGGGGGTTGGCTCCTACAATGAGCAGTTCTTC	CASSPGVGSYNEQFF
NA	TRBV5-8	TRBJ2-5	NA	TGTGCCAGCAGACGGGTGTTGGACACCGCAATTCCAGAGACCCAGTACTTC	CASRRVLDTAIPETQYF
TRBD1	TRBV25-1	TRBJ2-5	few	TGTGCCAGCAGTGGCCAGGGGGTTGGGCAGTACTTC	CASSGQGVGQYF
TRBD2	TRBV15	TRBJ2-2	once	TGTGCCACCAGCAGAGGGGCCCCTAGCGGGATCACCGGGGAGCTGTTTTTT	CATSRGAPSGITGELFF
NA	TRBV11-2	TRBJ1-1	NA	TGTGCCAGCAGCTCCCGGGACGGAAACACTGAAGCTTTCTTT	CASSSRDGNTEAFF
TRBD2	TRBV4-2	TRBJ2-7	once	TGTGCCAGCAGCCAAGTTGCTAGCGGGAGTTTCAACGAGCAGTACTTC	CASSQVASGSFNEQYF
NA	TRBV19	TRBJ1-2	NA	TGTGCCCCTCATACCCCGGGAGATGGCTACACCTTC	CAPHTPGDGYTF
NA	TRBV19	TRBJ1-5	NA	TGTGCCAGTAGTATCAGGGCTGAACAGCCCCAGCATTTT	CASSIRAEQPQHF
NA	TRBV15	TRBJ2-7	NA	TGTGCCACCAGCAGAGACCGGGCCTCCTACGAGCAGTACTTC	CATSRDRASYEQYF
NA	TRBV10-3	TRBJ1-2	few	TGTGCCATCAGGCCCCCAGACAACTATGGCTACACCTTC	CAIRPPDNYGYTF
TRBD1	TRBV2	TRBJ1-5	few	TGTGCCAGCGGACAGGAGTACAATCAGCCCCAGCATTTT	CASGQEYNQPQHF
NA	TRBV6-6	TRBJ1-2	once	TGTGCCAGCACAGGACAGTATGGCTACACCTTC	CASTGQYGYTF
NA	TRBV6-6	TRBJ2-1	NA	TGTGCCAGCAGTTACCCTATGGGGAATCACAATGAGCAGTTCTTC	CASSYPMGNHNEQFF
NA	TRBV6-1	TRBJ1-2	few	TGTGCCAGCAGTGGGAACAACTATGGCTACACCTTC	CASSGNNYGYTF
TRBD1	TRBV5-4	TRBJ1-1	NA	TGTGCCAGCACCACACCAGGGGGAGCGGGACAGAAGAACACTGAAGCTTTCTTT	CASTTPGGAGQKNTEAFF
NA	TRBV2	TRBJ2-1	NA	TGTGCCATTGGGCGGGACGGACGCAATGAGCAGTTCTTC	CAIGRDGRNEQFF
TRBD1	TRBV28	TRBJ1-5	once	TGTGCCAGCAGCCTAATGGACAGGGGGACGGGGCCCCAGCATTTT	CASSLMDRGTGPQHF
NA	TRBV28	TRBJ1-4	NA	TGTGCCAGCAGTCCGATCCCCTCCCAGGGAAGGTCCGAAAAACTGTTTTTT	CASSPIPSQGRSEKLFF
NA	TRBV4-1	TRBJ1-2	NA	TGCGCCAGCAGCCTTAGATTCGGCAGAGCAGGGGCCCCTAACTATGGCTACACCTTC	CASSLRFGRAGAPNYGYTF
TRBD2	TRBV7-9	TRBJ2-7	once	TGTGCCAGCAGCCCCGGGGGGGGCTACGAGCAGTACTTC	CASSPGGGYEQYF
TRBD1	TRBV27	TRBJ2-2	NA	TGTGCCAGCAGCCGCCGGATGACAGGGGCCAACACCGGGGAGCTGTTTTTT	CASSRRMTGANTGELFF
NA	TRBV6-5	TRBJ1-2	NA	TGTGCCAGCAGTAACCCGGGAGCCCTCTATGGCTACACCTTC	CASSNPGALYGYTF
TRBD2	TRBV7-9	TRBJ2-7	NA	TGTGCCAGCAGCTCAGACCCGGGACTAGCGGGAGTTCCCTCTTACGAGCAGTACTTC	CASSSDPGLAGVPSYEQYF
TRBD2	TRBV7-3	TRBJ2-7	few	TGTGCCAGCAGCTTAGCTAGCGGGAAGTCCTACGAGCAGTACTTC	CASSLASGKSYEQYF
NA	TRBV2	TRBJ2-1	NA	TGTGCCAGCAGTCCACTAGATAGGGGAAAGCAGTTCTTC	CASSPLDRGKQFF
NA	TRBV5-5	TRBJ2-7	NA	TGTGCCAGCAGAAGGGACGGGTCATCTAATTTAGGCGAGCAGTACTTC	CASRRDGSSNLGEQYF
NA	TRBV7-9	TRBJ1-4	once	TGTGCCAGCAGCTTAGAGGACCCGGTGGGTGGACTGTTTTTT	CASSLEDPVGGLFF
NA	TRBV7-8	TRBJ1-1	few	TGTGCCAGCAGCGAACGGACGGCAGGGACTGAAGCTTTCTTT	CASSERTAGTEAFF
TRBD1	TRBV4-2	TRBJ2-7	many	TGTGCCAGCAGCCTCACGACAGGGGGATCCATTGACGAGCAGTACTTC	CASSLTTGGSIDEQYF
NA	TRBV6-5	TRBJ2-7	NA	TGTGCCAGCACAGGGGAAAGAACCGAGCAGTACTTC	CASTGERTEQYF
NA	TRBV11-3	TRBJ2-3	NA	TGTGCCAGCAGTCAGTCTTCTCCGGGGGTCACAGATACGCAGTATTTT	CASSQSSPGVTDTQYF
TRBD1	TRBV28	TRBJ2-1	NA	TGTGCCAGCAGTTTACGACAGGGTCTGTCGCAGTTCTTC	CASSLRQGLSQFF
NA	TRBV11-2	TRBJ1-1	once	TGTGCCAGCAGCGAGTCGAGAATCGGTGAAGCTTTCTTT	CASSESRIGEAFF
NA	TRBV28	TRBJ2-1	NA	TGTGCCAGCAGTTTACTAGCCTCGCTGGAGCAGTTCTTC	CASSLLASLEQFF
TRBD1	TRBV4-1	TRBJ2-1	NA	TGCGCCAGCAGCCAGAGGGGGCCATACAATGAGCAGTTCTTC	CASSQRGPYNEQFF
NA	TRBV18	TRBJ1-1	NA	TGTGCCAGCTCACCGGGGACGGCTGCTGGGCTGAACACTGAAGCTTTCTTT	CASSPGTAAGLNTEAFF
TRBD1	TRBV27	TRBJ1-2	few	TGTGCCAGCAGTTCCATGGACAGGGTGTATGGCTACACCTTC	CASSSMDRVYGYTF